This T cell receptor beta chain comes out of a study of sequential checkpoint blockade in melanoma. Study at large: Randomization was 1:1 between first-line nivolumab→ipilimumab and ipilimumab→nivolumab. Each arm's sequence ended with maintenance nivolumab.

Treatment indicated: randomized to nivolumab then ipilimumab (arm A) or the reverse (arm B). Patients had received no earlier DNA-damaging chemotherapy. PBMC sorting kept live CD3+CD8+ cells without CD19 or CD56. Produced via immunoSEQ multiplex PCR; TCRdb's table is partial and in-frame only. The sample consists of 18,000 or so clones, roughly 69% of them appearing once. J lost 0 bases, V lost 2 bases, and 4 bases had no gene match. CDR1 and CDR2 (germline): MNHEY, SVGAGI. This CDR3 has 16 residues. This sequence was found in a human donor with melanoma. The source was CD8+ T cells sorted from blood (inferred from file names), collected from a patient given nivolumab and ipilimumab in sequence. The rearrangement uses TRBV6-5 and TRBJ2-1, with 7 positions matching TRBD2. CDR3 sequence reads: CASSYTQRGSYNEQFF. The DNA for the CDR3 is TGTGCCAGCAGTTACACTCAGCGGGGCTCCTACAATGAGCAGTTCTTC.